Here is one T cell receptor (beta chain) with its context. Its target is unknown. Here immunoSEQ multiplex PCR was the method, and the copy in TCRdb shows in-frame clones only, minus some. The table lists about 150,000 clones, roughly 89% of them singletons, with approximately 1% in the top ten. This record comes from a study of T cell responses to AZD1222 COVID-19 vaccine. Notes on the study in general: It should be noted that donors were predominantly white British and more often female, and clonal diversity was possibly underestimated. Regions left unmutated in variants are reportedly the target of nearly half of spike-specific TCRs. None of the repertoires were sampled until the peak T cell response had passed.

Germline values: CDR1 GTSNPN, CDR2 SVGIG (reference sequence). Trimming removed 4 bases at V and 6 bases at J, with 9 bases between. This CDR3 comprises 12 residues. This specimen consisted of peripheral blood, obtained 28 days after the second AZD1222 dose. J is TRBJ2-2 and V is TRBV30, with D unresolved. This receptor was obtained from an adult who received the AZD1222 COVID-19 vaccine. In DNA form, the CDR3 reads TGTGCCTGGAACGACTGGGCCGGGGAGCTGTTTTTT. This gives the protein CAWNDWAGELFF.